This is a list of T cell receptor beta chains from one sample in a study of T cells in localized non-small cell lung cancer. Repertoires were generated with immunoSEQ multiplex PCR, while TCRdb's copy carries only in-frame clones and drops some. The sample shows 15,000 to 20,000 clones, about 89% of them seen only once. The material sequenced was peripheral blood, taken before any cancer treatment. These receptor sequences come from a male donor older than 55 with stage II squamous cell lung carcinoma. Both conserved end residues are part of each CDR3. Fields, in order: CDR3 protein, CDR3 DNA, J gene, D gene, clone size, V gene, CDR3 length. D genes are given only for firm matches. Clone size is shown for a subset of rows, as once, few, many or a class of expanded clone.

CDR3aa: CASSLDGGTYNEQFF
CDR3nt: TGTGCCAGCAGCTTAGACGGGGGCACCTACAATGAGCAGTTCTTC
j_gene: TRBJ2-1
d_gene: -
abundance: -
v_gene: TRBV7-6
len: 15

CDR3aa: CASSEIAGAKETQYF
CDR3nt: TGTGCCAGCAGTGAGATAGCGGGAGCCAAAGAGACCCAGTACTTC
j_gene: TRBJ2-5
d_gene: TRBD2
abundance: -
v_gene: TRBV2
len: 15

CDR3aa: CASRVGHLKAKNIQYF
CDR3nt: TGTGCCAGCAGGGTTGGCCACCTCAAGGCCAAAAACATTCAGTACTTC
j_gene: TRBJ2-4
d_gene: -
abundance: -
v_gene: TRBV6-4
len: 16

CDR3aa: CASTSYNEQFF
CDR3nt: TGTGCCAGTACTAGCTACAATGAGCAGTTCTTC
j_gene: TRBJ2-1
d_gene: -
abundance: -
v_gene: TRBV19
len: 11

CDR3aa: CASSDSAGLYYEQYF
CDR3nt: TGTGCCAGCAGTGACTCGGCGGGACTATACTACGAGCAGTACTTC
j_gene: TRBJ2-7
d_gene: TRBD2
abundance: -
v_gene: TRBV6-4
len: 15

CDR3aa: CASSASPGELFF
CDR3nt: TGTGCCAGCAGCGCCTCACCCGGGGAGCTGTTTTTT
j_gene: TRBJ2-2
d_gene: -
abundance: once
v_gene: TRBV11-2
len: 12

CDR3aa: CASSGRERDNEQFF
CDR3nt: TGTGCCAGCTCAGGACGGGAGCGGGATAATGAGCAGTTCTTC
j_gene: TRBJ2-1
d_gene: TRBD2
abundance: -
v_gene: TRBV18
len: 14

CDR3aa: CASSPPPGQFSYEQYF
CDR3nt: TGTGCCAGCAGCCCACCCCCGGGACAGTTCTCCTACGAGCAGTACTTC
j_gene: TRBJ2-7
d_gene: TRBD1
abundance: -
v_gene: TRBV7-9
len: 16

CDR3aa: CAISAGGSYNEQFF
CDR3nt: TGTGCCATCAGTGCCGGGGGGTCCTACAATGAGCAGTTCTTC
j_gene: TRBJ2-1
d_gene: TRBD2
abundance: -
v_gene: TRBV10-3
len: 14

CDR3aa: CASSLSNSRPTTDTQYF
CDR3nt: TGTGCCAGCAGTTTATCGAATTCGAGACCCACCACAGATACGCAGTATTTT
j_gene: TRBJ2-3
d_gene: -
abundance: -
v_gene: TRBV27
len: 17

CDR3aa: CASRRSGGMGMNTEAFF
CDR3nt: TGTGCCAGCAGGCGTTCAGGGGGAATGGGGATGAACACTGAAGCTTTCTTT
j_gene: TRBJ1-1
d_gene: TRBD1
abundance: -
v_gene: TRBV28
len: 17

CDR3aa: CASTGGFYNEQFF
CDR3nt: TGTGCCAGCACAGGGGGGTTCTACAATGAGCAGTTCTTC
j_gene: TRBJ2-1
d_gene: -
abundance: -
v_gene: TRBV28
len: 13

CDR3aa: CASTIGTGGFNEQFF
CDR3nt: TGTGCCAGCACCATTGGGACAGGGGGATTCAATGAGCAGTTCTTC
j_gene: TRBJ2-1
d_gene: TRBD1
abundance: -
v_gene: TRBV27
len: 15